What follows are 23 T cell receptor beta chains derived from one specimen sequenced in a study of radiotherapy plus CTLA-4 blockade in lung cancer. TCRdb keeps only in-frame clones here, not all; method: immunoSEQ multiplex PCR. The sample holds some 32,000 clones; roughly four fifths are singletons and the top ten take 20% to 25%. The sample consisted of peripheral blood, taken from a patient treated with radiotherapy plus ipilimumab. All receptors derive from a human donor with non-small cell lung cancer that progressed on radiotherapy plus ipilimumab.

The J gene is TRBJ2-7, the V gene TRBV7-2; the D gene is possibly TRBD2 (5 bases). The V and J ends lost 0 bases and 2 bases respectively, with 8 bases between them. Germline assignment: CDR1 SGHTA and CDR2 FQGNSA. The CDR3 is 14 amino acids. The CDR3 sequence is CASSLATITYEQYF. CDR3 sequence (DNA): TGTGCCAGCAGCTTAGCGACTATAACCTACGAGCAGTACTTC. The full variable domain, rest sourced from reference TRBV7-2 and TRBJ2-7, is GAGVSQSPSNKVTEKGKDVELRCDPISGHTALYWYRQSLGQGLEFLIYFQGNSAPDKSGLPSDRFSAERTGGSVSTLTIQRTQQEDSAVYLCASSLATITYEQYFGPGTRLTVT.

The chain links TRBV10-3 to TRBJ2-3; 9 bases align to TRBD1. The germline V gene encodes CDR1 ENHRY and CDR2 SYGVKD. The V segment lost 10 bases and the J segment 5 bases; nucleotides outside the gene matches: 13. There are 15 residues in the CDR3. The DNA for the CDR3 is TGTGCCACCAGCTGGGGGACAGGGAGGGGAGATACGCAGTATTTT. Residues: CATSWGTGRGDTQYF.

The table lists this clone with a few counts. This chain's CDR3 is CASSQDLVSSASGNTIYF. For the CDR3, the DNA is TGCGCCAGCAGCCAAGATCTGGTTAGCAGCGCCTCTGGAAACACCATATATTTT. The V call is TRBV4-1, the J call TRBJ1-3; D call uncertain. The CDR3 runs 18 residues. Deletions cut 0 bases from V and 0 bases from J, with 15 bases between. CDR1 is MGHRA and CDR2 is YSYEKL in the germline V gene.

This clone was detected once. The chain uses TRBV6-4 and TRBJ2-1, with TRBD2 matching 12 bases. Germline loops: CDR1 MRHNA, CDR2 SNTAGT. Trimming at V came to 3 bases and at J to 10 bases, leaving 4 bases not matched to a gene. The CDR3 consists of 14 residues. CDR3 in DNA: TGTGCCAGCAGTGAGACTAGCGGGGGAATAGAGCAGTTCTTC. Residues: CASSETSGGIEQFF.

This clone was seen once. CDR3 nucleotides: TGTGCCAGCAGCCCGTACAGGGGTGTAGCCGAGCAGTACTTC. It codes for CASSPYRGVAEQYF. V is TRBV6-5 and J is TRBJ2-7, with TRBD1 matching over 7 bases. Germline values: CDR1 MNHEY, CDR2 SVGAGI. The J segment lost 6 bases and the V segment lost 6 bases, leaving 11 bases of the junction unmatched. The CDR3 is 14 amino acids.

This sequence joins TRBV29-1 and TRBJ2-3; 10 bases are a match to TRBD2. The V segment lost 8 bases and the J segment 2 bases; nucleotides outside the gene matches: 7. The length of the CDR3 is 14 residues. Germline assignment: CDR1 SQVTM and CDR2 ANQGSEA. The DNA of the CDR3 is TGCAGCTCCAGCGGGGGGGGTCTCACAGATACGCAGTATTTT. This encodes CSSSGGGLTDTQYF.

The chain couples TRBV29-1 to TRBJ2-7; 10 nucleotides align to TRBD1. Germline trimming cut 6 bases from V and 2 bases from J; bases unmatched to any gene: 4. Germline CDR1 and CDR2: SQVTM and ANQGSEA. The CDR3 is 13 amino acids. This CDR3 is CSVTGTGAYEQYF. CDR3 DNA sequence: TGCAGCGTCACCGGGACAGGGGCCTACGAGCAGTACTTC.

The chain links TRBV6-1 to TRBJ2-5; TRBD2 matches at 7 bases. The CDR3 length is 14 residues. The junction had 2 bases not matched to a gene; V was cut back by 0 bases and J by 4 bases. Germline CDR1 MNHNS, CDR2 SASEGT. CDR3 region: CASSEAGGGETQYF. CDR3 DNA sequence: TGTGCCAGCAGTGAAGCTGGCGGGGGAGAGACCCAGTACTTC.

The V call is TRBV5-4, the J call TRBJ1-2, with TRBD1 as a possible D gene (6 bases). Germline-derived CDR1 and CDR2 are SGHNT and YYREEE (reference sequence). Deletions cut 10 bases from V and 4 bases from J, with 20 bases between. This CDR3 contains 14 residues. The CDR3 DNA is TGTGCCGACTCCCCAGGGGATGCAGCCTATGGCTACACCTTC. Residues: CADSPGDAAYGYTF.

The chain joins TRBV20-1 to TRBJ2-7, with TRBD2 as a possible D gene (5 bases). Germline-derived CDR1 and CDR2 are DFQATT and SNEGSKA (reference sequence). V was clipped by 4 bases and J by 5 bases, with 9 bases between them. The CDR3 is 11 amino acids. The CDR3 loop reads CSAKAGHEQYF. CDR3 coding DNA: TGCAGTGCTAAGGCGGGCCACGAGCAGTACTTC.

The chain has TRBV19 and TRBJ1-6; 8 positions agree with TRBD1. This CDR3 region has 16 residues. V trimming: 4 bases; J trimming: 9 bases; junction bases outside the gene matches: 11. CDR1 LNHDA and CDR2 SQIVND come from the germline V gene (reference sequence). The CDR3, as DNA: TGTGCCAGTAGTACGGGACAGGTGACGATACTTTCACCCCTCCACTTT. It codes for CASSTGQVTILSPLHF.

The J gene is TRBJ1-5, the V gene TRBV6-5, with D possibly being TRBD1 (6 bases). This CDR3 has 15 residues. The V end was cut by 10 bases, the J end by 2 bases, with 18 bases between. CDR1 MNHEY and CDR2 SVGAGI come from the germline V gene. CDR3 sequence: CATKVGGGGNQPQHF. The DNA for the CDR3 is TGTGCCACCAAAGTGGGAGGGGGAGGCAATCAGCCCCAGCATTTT.

J is TRBJ2-2 and V is TRBV6-5; no definite D call. The V end was cut by 8 bases, the J end by 0 bases, with 13 bases between. The CDR3 sequence is 15 residues long. In germline, CDR1 is MNHEY, CDR2 SVGAGI. CDR3 sequence: CASGEVATNTGELFF. DNA for the CDR3: TGTGCCAGCGGCGAGGTAGCAACGAACACCGGGGAGCTGTTTTTT.

The gene calls are TRBV29-1 and TRBJ1-2; unclear D gene. Looked up from germline, CDR1 is SQVTM and CDR2 is ANQGSEA. CDR3 length: 13 residues. The ends were cut back, 0 bases at V and 8 bases at J, with 13 bases in the middle. CDR3 sequence reads: CSVEDTVSEGYTF. CDR3 nucleotides: TGCAGCGTTGAAGATACGGTTTCGGAGGGCTACACCTTC.

This clone is large within its sample. The chain is built from TRBV19 and TRBJ2-7; 9 positions match TRBD1. In germline, CDR1 is LNHDA, CDR2 SQIVND (reference sequence). The CDR3 is 16 residues long. V dropped 6 bases and J dropped 0; count of bases not matched to a gene: 9. The CDR3 here is CASRGTGTGSSYEQYF. CDR3 bases: TGTGCCAGTAGGGGAACCGGGACAGGGAGCTCCTACGAGCAGTACTTC.

In its sample, this clone was seen once. The CDR3 spells CASTDPGGSGEKLFF. The CDR3 region has the DNA TGTGCCAGTACCGACCCAGGGGGCTCAGGCGAAAAACTGTTTTTT. J is TRBJ1-4 and V is TRBV19, with 8 nucleotides matching TRBD1. V lost 7 bases, J lost 8 bases, and 12 bases stayed unmatched. The CDR3 runs to 15 residues. Germline values: CDR1 LNHDA, CDR2 SQIVND (reference sequence).

This chain links TRBV6-1 with TRBJ1-3, with a tentative D call TRBD1 (6 bases). With 7 bases removed from V and 3 bases from J, the gap between germline ends came to 13 bases. The CDR3 spans 14 residues. Germline V gives CDR1 MNHNS, CDR2 SASEGT. The CDR3 DNA sequence: TGTGCCAGCACCCAGAACAGGGATGGAAACACCATATATTTT. This translates into CASTQNRDGNTIYF.

This clone appeared a single time. The chain employs TRBV11-3 and TRBJ2-7, with a tentative D call TRBD2 (6 bases). Germline-derived CDR1 and CDR2 are SGHNT and YENEEA. Trimming took 2 bases from V and 2 from J, leaving 10 bases between them. This CDR3 has 14 amino acids. The CDR3 loop reads CASSLHGGAYEQYF. The CDR3 DNA follows: TGTGCCAGCAGCTTACATGGCGGGGCCTACGAGCAGTACTTC.

The chain has TRBV4-3 and TRBJ1-6; 8 bases match TRBD1. V lost 2 bases and J lost 10; bases outside the gene matches: 4. CDR3 length: 14 residues. Germline-derived CDR1 and CDR2 are LGHNA and YSLEER. The CDR3 nucleotides read TGCGCCAGCAGCCAAACAGGGGGAAGGTCACCCCTCCACTTT. Translation gives CASSQTGGRSPLHF.

The table lists this clone with a count of one. The gene calls are TRBV14 and TRBJ1-1, with TRBD1 matching over 7 bases. There are 15 residues in the CDR3. After removal of 0 bases from V and 3 bases from J, the junction contained 4 bases not matched to a gene. The germline CDR1 and CDR2 sequences are SGHDN and FVKESK. The CDR3 bases are TGTGCCAGCAGCCAAGATCAGGGGGAGTACACTGAAGCTTTCTTT. It is translated as CASSQDQGEYTEAFF.

The chain carries TRBV4-3 and TRBJ1-1; D is perhaps TRBD1 (6 bases). Germline V CDR1 and CDR2: LGHNA, YSLEER. The length of the CDR3 is 15 residues. Trimming took off 0 bases at V and 3 bases at J, with 11 bases between the two ends. The CDR3 DNA follows: TGCGCCAGCAGCCAAGATCACAAGGGGGACACTGAAGCTTTCTTT. Translation gives CASSQDHKGDTEAFF.

The J gene is TRBJ1-1, the V gene TRBV18; D is possibly TRBD1 (6 bases). This CDR3 is built from 16 residues. Germline V gives CDR1 KGHSH, CDR2 LQKENI. The V and J ends lost 2 bases and 0 bases respectively, with 13 bases between them. CDR3 amino acids: CASSPRQDSLNTEAFF. The CDR3 DNA reads as TGTGCCAGCTCACCAAGACAGGACAGTTTGAACACTGAAGCTTTCTTT.

V and J are TRBV29-1 and TRBJ2-7, with TRBD2 matching over 8 bases. Germline V gives CDR1 SQVTM, CDR2 ANQGSEA. V gave up 4 bases and J gave up 2 bases; unmatched junction bases: 10. The CDR3 runs 15 residues. This chain's CDR3 is CSVGSSGLHTYEQYF. In DNA form, the CDR3 reads TGCAGCGTTGGGTCTAGCGGGCTACACACCTACGAGCAGTACTTC.